This T cell receptor (beta chain) was recorded in a study of Graves' ophthalmopathy and Graves' hyperthyroidism (dated by TCRdb to the late 2010s). For the wider study: Peripheral blood was collected at initial diagnosis, before any treatment. T-cell repertoires of thyroid tissue and blood were compared in several hyperthyroidism patients. In total, approximately 140 blood samples were TCR-sequenced: 43 ophthalmopathy, 80 or so hyperthyroidism and about 17 hyperthyroidism-to-ophthalmopathy patients. After sampling, hyperthyroidism patients received methimazole starting at 30 mg daily, and ophthalmopathy patients received high-dose intravenous methylprednisolone. TCR beta repertoire signatures were used to distinguish Graves' ophthalmopathy from Graves' hyperthyroidism and to predict progression to ophthalmopathy. To explore V-J signatures that distinguish ophthalmopathy from hyperthyroidism, a discovery set of 95 to 100 patients was enrolled, made up of more than 40 with ophthalmopathy and around 60 with stable hyperthyroidism. An independent validation cohort comprised around 19 hyperthyroidism patients and 15 to 17 patients who later progressed from hyperthyroidism to ophthalmopathy.

For repertoire sequencing, TCR beta CDR3 regions were amplified from RNA transcripts. The first round was an RT-PCR using HTBI primers with the Qiagen OneStep RT-PCR kit, and this first round was followed by a second-round multiplex PCR, then size selection and purification. Sequencing of the libraries was carried out on an Illumina HiSeq2000 in paired-end mode with 100 bp reads. As for the authors' bioinformatics: SOAPnuke was used to process the reads, removing any read that contained adapters or uncalled bases, had a mean Phred below 15, or lacked an exact match to the constant primer or identifier. COPE v1.2.5 was used to merge the high-quality paired reads. Unique nucleotide sequences were defined as clonotypes and aligned to IMGT TRB V, D and J references using MiTCR v1.1. The analysis was limited to V-J combinations with a frequency above 0.0001, which together covered 99.2% of repertoires. For each V-J combination, a TCR clonal expansion and chaos score was defined as F50 clonal expansion divided by the chaos observed in the TCRdist matrix. Features were reduced by Welch's t-statistics and random forest to around 13 V-J combinations, which fed a naive Bayes classifier. Thyroid-blood repertoire similarity was quantified with the Morisita-Horn index. TCRdb reanalyzed the raw reads on its own, using fastp at Q25 for trimming and MiXCR for clone calling, and kept in-frame beta chains. Records with the same CDR3 protein are collapsed into one entry carrying the most frequent genes and DNA. These V and J calls are TCRdb output, not the study's own analysis. The sample table lists about 640,000 distinct CDR3 sequences, about 40% of them with a count of one. Roughly 3% of the sample is taken by the ten largest.

A remark on this clonotype: It lacks a known antigen. No qualities accompany the bases; no much larger clone lies one base away.

Patients with ophthalmopathy had moderately to severely active disease, with a Clinical Activity Score of 3 or more, a NOSPECS grade of 4 or more, and a disease duration of less than 3 months. Anyone with other autoimmune diseases, uncontrolled infections, pregnancy or lactation was excluded from the study. Clinical symptoms, serum thyroxine, TRAb, thyroid ultrasound and orbital computed tomography were used for diagnosis. Ficoll-Paque density gradient centrifugation was used to isolate PBMCs from approximately 10 ml of fresh peripheral blood. Trizol reagent was used to extract the total RNA, and its quality was then checked on an Agilent 2100 Bioanalyzer. Study-level results and caveats: Ophthalmopathy was separated from stable hyperthyroidism by the 13-signature model with roughly 88% sensitivity and less than 82% specificity in cross-validation and with 80%/75% in the test set. Most of the expanded thyroid clonotypes with a frequency above 0.001 were also detected in blood, and it was suggested that the thyroid immune response may be reflected by blood repertoires. In validation, the model predicted ophthalmopathy progression with about 71% sensitivity and 72% to 80% specificity; roughly 12 predicted patients were CT-confirmed with GO in a median of about 7.1 months. Sample size was not statistically predetermined, and group allocation was not concealed from the investigators.

This receptor was identified in an adult man with Graves' ophthalmopathy. The sample consisted of peripheral blood.

The CDR3 sequence is CASSYSGTPAGYTF. The DNA is as follows: TGTGCCAGCAGTTACTCAGGTACACCGGCAGGCTACACCTTC. The chain links TRBV6-2 or TRBV6-3 with TRBJ1-2; the D gene remains uncertain. Trimming removed 0 bases from V and 8 bases from J, leaving 13 bases between the germline ends. Taken from cysteine to phenylalanine, the CDR3 has 14 residues. The retained sequence is limited to the CDR3, 42 bases, with the frame set at the first base. CDR1 and CDR2 (MNHEY, SVGEGT) derive from the germline V gene.